The 4 T cell receptor beta chains in this list originate from one sample, sequenced in a study of CD8 T cells in ankylosing spondylitis. Findings and caveats of the study: About eight highly homologous variants made up a TCR beta motif that seemed to typify ankylosing spondylitis blood.

One entry per CDR3 protein, called by TCRdb with MiXCR from the 5' RACE reads. The top ten clones hold about 0.49% of a sample with 800,000 to 900,000 distinct CDR3 sequences, roughly 10% of them seen once. Their specific antigens are unknown. The sequencing input was blood, either unsorted or a sorted T cell fraction (not recorded which). Receptors were obtained from a male donor with ankylosing spondylitis.

This rearrangement joins TRBV7-2 to TRBJ2-2; no clear D gene. CDR3 size: 13 residues. Germline assignment: CDR1 SGHTA and CDR2 FQGNSA. Between the trimmed V and J ends, which lost 5 bases and 5 bases, there was a span of 9 bases. The CDR3 here is CASSKKGTGELFF. CDR3 sequence (DNA): TGTGCCAGCAGCAAGAAGGGAACCGGGGAGCTGTTTTTT.

Concerning this clonotype itself: The junction and the germline gene differ at one end; a read error may be behind it. The chain has TRBV20-1 and TRBJ2-4; 8 nucleotides line up with TRBD1. This CDR3 region has 12 residues. Germline V lookup: CDR1 DFQATT, CDR2 SNEGSKA (reference sequence). The CDR3 DNA reads TGCAGTGCTAGTGACAGGGGTTCAGGCATGGACTTC. It yields the protein CSASDRGSGMDF.

This rearrangement joins TRBV5-1 to TRBJ2-2, with D hard to call. From germline, CDR1 is SGHRS and CDR2 YFSETQ. V was clipped by 1 base and J by 5 bases, with 9 bases between them. This CDR3 is built from 14 residues. The CDR3 sequence: CASSLKGATGELFF. For the CDR3, the DNA is TGCGCCAGCAGCTTGAAAGGCGCTACCGGGGAGCTGTTTTTT.

In this sample, this clonotype turned up a few times. The J gene is TRBJ2-5, the V gene TRBV20-1; 11 positions match TRBD2. The V and J ends lost 3 bases and 7 bases, in that order; junction bases with no gene match: 7. Germline loops: CDR1 DFQATT, CDR2 SNEGSKA (reference sequence). The CDR3 is made up of 14 amino acids. CDR3 in DNA: TGCAGTGCTAGGGGGACTAGCGGCCCCGGGACCCAGTACTTC. Translation gives CSARGTSGPGTQYF.